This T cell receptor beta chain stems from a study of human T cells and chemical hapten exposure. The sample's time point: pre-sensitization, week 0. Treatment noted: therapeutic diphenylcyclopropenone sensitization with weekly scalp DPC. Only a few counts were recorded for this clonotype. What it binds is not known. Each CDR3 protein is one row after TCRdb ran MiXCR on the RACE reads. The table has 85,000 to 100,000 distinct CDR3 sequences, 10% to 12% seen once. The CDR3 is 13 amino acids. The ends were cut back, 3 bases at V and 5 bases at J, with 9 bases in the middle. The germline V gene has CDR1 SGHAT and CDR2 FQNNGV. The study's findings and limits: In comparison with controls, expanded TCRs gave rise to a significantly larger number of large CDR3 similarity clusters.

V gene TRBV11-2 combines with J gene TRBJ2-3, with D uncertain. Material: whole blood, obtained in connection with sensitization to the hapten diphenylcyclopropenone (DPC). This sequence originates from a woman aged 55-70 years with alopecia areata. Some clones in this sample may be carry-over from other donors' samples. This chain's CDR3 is CASSFGGGDTQYF. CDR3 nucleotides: TGTGCCAGCAGCTTCGGTGGTGGAGATACGCAGTATTTT. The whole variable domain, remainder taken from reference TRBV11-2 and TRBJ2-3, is EAGVAQSPRYKIIEKRQSVAFWCNPISGHATLYWYQQILGQGPKLLIQFQNNGVVDDSQLPKDRFSAERLKGVDSTLKIQPAKLEDSAVYLCASSFGGGDTQYFGPGTRLTVL.